This TCR beta chain was sequenced for a study of regulatory T cells in long-lasting Graves disease. Time point specified: newly diagnosed GD, antithyroid drugs for less than 3 months. Making the TCR library involved RNA that had been extracted from PBMCs. This clonotype was seen only a few times. Germline V gene lookup returns CDR1 DFQATT and CDR2 SNEGSKA (reference sequence). Trimming at V came to 5 bases and at J to 7 bases, leaving 9 bases not matched to a gene. The CDR3 consists of 14 residues. To make TCR beta libraries, researchers used iRepertoire HTBI primers and Arm-PCR of CDR3 regions. MiXCR, applied by TCRdb to the multiplex PCR reads, yields one record per CDR3 protein. The sample lists some 460,000 distinct CDR3 sequences, around 15% seen once, with 12% in the top ten. The same specimen was also included in a second study, on T cells in Graves' hyperthyroidism and ophthalmopathy.

The starting material was peripheral blood mononuclear cells (PBMCs), obtained at new diagnosis, from a patient treated with antithyroid drugs. The clonotype was recovered from a man in his forties or fifties with Graves disease. J is TRBJ1-4 and V is TRBV20-1; 8 bases are shared with TRBD1. As DNA, the CDR3 is TGCAGTGCTCAACCCCGGACAGGGCTTGAAAAACTGTTTTTT. This codes for CSAQPRTGLEKLFF.